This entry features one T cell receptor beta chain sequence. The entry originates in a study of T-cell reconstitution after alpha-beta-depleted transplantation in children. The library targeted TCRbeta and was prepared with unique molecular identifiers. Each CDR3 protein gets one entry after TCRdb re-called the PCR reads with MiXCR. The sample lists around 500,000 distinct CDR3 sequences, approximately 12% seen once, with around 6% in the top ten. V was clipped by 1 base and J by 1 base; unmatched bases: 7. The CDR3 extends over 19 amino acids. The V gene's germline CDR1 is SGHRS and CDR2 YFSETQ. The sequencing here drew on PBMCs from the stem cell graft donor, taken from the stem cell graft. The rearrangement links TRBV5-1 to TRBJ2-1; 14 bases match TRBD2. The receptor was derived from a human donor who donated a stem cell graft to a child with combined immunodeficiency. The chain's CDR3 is CASSLWGLAGEGSYNEQFF. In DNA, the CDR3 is TGCGCCAGCAGCTTGTGGGGACTAGCGGGAGAGGGGTCCTACAATGAGCAGTTCTTC.